This T cell receptor (beta chain) was captured in a study of glioma-infiltrating T cells. This clonotype was observed many times. Germline lookup yields CDR1 DFQATT and CDR2 SNEGSKA (reference sequence). This CDR3 region has 14 residues. The ends lost 6 bases at V and 5 bases at J; junction bases unmatched: 10. Amplification of TCR alpha and beta CDR3 regions from RNA used iRepertoire nested multiplex PCR. Via MiXCR, TCRdb re-called the multiplex PCR reads, giving one row per CDR3 protein. The repertoire holds some 150,000 distinct CDR3 sequences, with about two fifths as singletons. This TCR was sampled from a human donor with low-grade glioma or glioblastoma, undergoing nonglioma brain surgery, or in good health (not recorded which). V gene TRBV20-1 combines with J gene TRBJ2-3; TRBD2 matches 8 bases. The material sequenced was glioma tissue, nonneoplastic brain tissue, or PBMCs (not recorded which). CDR3 amino acids: CSAHLAGWEDTQYF. The CDR3, as DNA: TGCAGTGCCCACTTAGCGGGGTGGGAAGATACGCAGTATTTT.